This T cell receptor (beta chain) emerged from a study of blood T cell repertoires in COVID-19. Per the germline V gene, CDR1 is SGHDN and CDR2 is FVKESK. There are 15 residues in the CDR3. V lost 4 bases to trimming and J lost 6 bases; unmatched junction nucleotides: 8. TCRdb keeps only in-frame clones here, not all; method: immunoSEQ multiplex PCR. There are tens of thousands of clones in the sample; 83% occur only once, and about 7% lies in the top ten. The sequence derives from a man aged 60-69 years with active COVID-19. The sample taken for sequencing was peripheral blood. J is TRBJ1-4 and V is TRBV14, with 7 bases fitting TRBD1. The CDR3 here is CASSPGKGAYEKLFF. In DNA, the CDR3 is TGTGCCAGCAGCCCTGGAAAGGGGGCCTATGAAAAACTGTTTTTT.